Listed here are 22 T cell receptor beta chains from one sample, sequenced in a study of blood T cell repertoires in COVID-19. The repertoire was sequenced with immunoSEQ multiplex PCR; TCRdb's copy has only in-frame clones and lacks some. The table shows about 230,000 clones, with roughly 84% occurring only once. Sequencing was carried out using peripheral blood. The receptor source for this set is a man aged 35-49 years who had recovered from COVID-19.

The V gene is TRBV5-4, the J gene TRBJ1-4; TRBD1 is a possible D gene (5 bases). Trimming shortened V by 1 base and J by 8 bases, and 6 bases separated the two germline ends. Germline V gene data show CDR1 as SGHNT and CDR2 as YYREEE (reference sequence). The CDR3 length is 12 residues. The DNA of the CDR3 is TGTGCCAGCAGCTTGCGGGGGGAAAAACTGTTTTTT. Protein: CASSLRGEKLFF.

This clone has just one count. The chain carries TRBV9 and TRBJ2-3, with a weak D call TRBD2 (5 bases). Trimming removed 5 bases at V and 5 bases at J, with 18 bases between. The germline V gene encodes CDR1 SGDLS and CDR2 YYNGEE. The CDR3 contains 15 residues. The CDR3 sequence: CASSAPGKPGDTQYF. The DNA for the CDR3 is TGTGCCAGCAGTGCCCCGGGAAAGCCTGGAGATACGCAGTATTTT.

V is TRBV3-1 (or the pseudogene TRBV3-2) and J is TRBJ2-7; D may be TRBD2 (6 bases). Germline V gene lookup returns CDR1 LGHDT and CDR2 YNNKEL (reference sequence). The CDR3 loop spans 14 amino acids. Trimming shortened V by 1 base and J by 6 bases, and 13 bases separated the two germline ends. CDR3 in DNA: TGTGCCAGCAGCCAAGGGTATCGGGGGACCGAGCAGTACTTC. Amino acids: CASSQGYRGTEQYF.

The chain has TRBV29-1 and TRBJ2-1, with D unclear. CDR1 and CDR2 from the germline V gene are SQVTM and ANQGSEA. The CDR3 is 11 residues long. With 4 bases removed from V and 8 bases from J, the gap between germline ends came to 9 bases. This chain's CDR3 is CSVGLAYEQFF. The DNA of the CDR3 is TGCAGCGTTGGTTTAGCCTATGAGCAGTTCTTC.

J is TRBJ1-5 and V is TRBV19; 10 nucleotides match TRBD1. There are 13 residues in the CDR3. Germline V gives CDR1 LNHDA, CDR2 SQIVND (reference sequence). V gave up 6 bases and J gave up 6 bases; unmatched junction bases: 2. The CDR3 nucleotides are TGTGCCAGTAGCGACAGGGGGCGTCAGCCCCAGCATTTT. Protein sequence: CASSDRGRQPQHF.

The chain uses TRBV20-1 and TRBJ2-1; D unresolved. The CDR3 has 13 amino acids. Germline CDR1 and CDR2: DFQATT and SNEGSKA (reference sequence). V lost 3 bases to trimming and J lost 4 bases, with 10 bases between them. CDR3 sequence reads: CSASPSQYNEQFF. In nucleotides, the CDR3 is TGCAGTGCTAGTCCCTCACAATACAATGAGCAGTTCTTC.

The count of this clone is one. V and J are TRBV20-1 and TRBJ2-2; no clear D. CDR1 and CDR2 (germline): DFQATT, SNEGSKA (reference sequence). The CDR3 has 14 residues. Trimming took off 3 bases at V and 0 bases at J, with 8 bases between the two ends. The CDR3 coding sequence is TGCAGTGCTAGTCCAGGCACGAACACCGGGGAGCTGTTTTTT. Residues: CSASPGTNTGELFF.

The chain links TRBV2 to TRBJ1-5, with a weak D call TRBD1 (6 bases). V gave up 7 bases and J gave up 5 bases, with 15 bases separating them. This CDR3 is 14 amino acids long. Per the germline V gene, CDR1 is SNHLY and CDR2 is FYNNEI. For the CDR3, the DNA is TGTGCCAGCAACTTTGACAGGAACGATCAGCCCCAGCATTTT. Amino acids: CASNFDRNDQPQHF.

The gene calls are TRBV5-6 and TRBJ2-3; possibly TRBD1 for D (6 bases). The length of the CDR3 is 14 residues. The germline CDR1 and CDR2 sequences are SGHDT and YYEEEE. Trimming removed 2 bases from V and 4 bases from J, with 11 bases in between. CDR3 residues: CASSFSGAADTQYF. The CDR3 region has the DNA TGTGCCAGCAGCTTCTCAGGGGCCGCAGATACGCAGTATTTT.

This clone was observed a handful of times. The V and J genes are TRBV27 and TRBJ1-1; 9 nucleotides match TRBD1. With V trimmed by 6 bases and J by 11 bases, 10 bases remained unmatched. CDR1 and CDR2 (germline): MNHEY, SMNVEV (reference sequence). The CDR3 has 13 amino acids. The CDR3 spells CASSSGGQGRAFF. In nucleotides, the CDR3 is TGTGCCAGCAGCTCTGGGGGACAGGGAAGGGCTTTCTTT.

V is TRBV12-3 or TRBV12-4 and J is TRBJ1-2; D uncertain. The CDR3 runs 11 residues. Trimming removed 5 bases from V and 5 bases from J, with 6 bases in between. CDR3 bases: TGTGCCAGCAGTCTATGGTATGGCTACACCTTC. Translation gives CASSLWYGYTF.

V and J are TRBV15 and TRBJ2-1; D unclear. V lost 5 bases, J lost 1 base, and 9 bases lay in between. The germline gives CDR1 LNHNV, CDR2 YYDKDF (reference sequence). The CDR3 is made up of 14 amino acids. The CDR3 sequence is CATSPFGSYNEQFF. The CDR3 DNA sequence: TGTGCCACCAGCCCCTTCGGGTCCTACAATGAGCAGTTCTTC.

This clone was counted between two and nine times. J is TRBJ2-7 and V is TRBV6-2 or TRBV6-3, with 11 bases lining up with TRBD1. Germline assignment: CDR1 MNHEY and CDR2 SVGEGT. V shed 5 bases, J shed 3 bases, and the junction held 3 bases outside the gene matches. The CDR3 runs to 14 residues. This CDR3 reads CASSTGTGGYEQYF. The CDR3, as DNA: TGTGCCAGCAGTACCGGGACAGGGGGCTACGAGCAGTACTTC.

This chain joins TRBV2 and TRBJ2-1; TRBD2 aligns across 8 bases. The CDR3 is 14 residues long. Per the germline V gene, CDR1 is SNHLY and CDR2 is FYNNEI. Germline trimming cut 2 bases from V and 4 bases from J; bases unmatched to any gene: 1. The CDR3 here is CASSELAGYNEQFF. CDR3 sequence (DNA): TGTGCCAGCAGTGAACTAGCGGGTTACAATGAGCAGTTCTTC.

The chain joins TRBV11-3 to TRBJ2-5, with 7 bases lining up with TRBD2. The CDR3 runs 17 residues. The V segment lost 1 base and the J segment 0 bases; nucleotides outside the gene matches: 8. The germline V gene encodes CDR1 SGHNT and CDR2 YENEEA. The CDR3 here is CASSLADLGGYQETQYF. The DNA for the CDR3 is TGTGCCAGCAGCTTAGCCGACTTGGGAGGGTACCAAGAGACCCAGTACTTC.

This clone was counted once. J is TRBJ2-3 and V is TRBV5-1; TRBD2 matches 7 bases. Per germline, CDR1 SGHRS and CDR2 YFSETQ. The V segment lost 0 bases and the J segment 2 bases; nucleotides outside the gene matches: 3. This CDR3 is built from 15 residues. CDR3 amino acids: CASSLAGTNTDTQYF. In nucleotides, the CDR3 is TGCGCCAGCAGCTTGGCAGGGACTAACACAGATACGCAGTATTTT. Full variable domain (remainder filled in from reference TRBV5-1 and TRBJ2-3): KAGVTQTPRYLIKTRGQQVTLSCSPISGHRSVSWYQQTPGQGLQFLFEYFSETQRNKGNFPGRFSGRQFSNSRSEMNVSTLELGDSALYLCASSLAGTNTDTQYFGPGTRLTVL.

The chain links TRBV5-1 to TRBJ2-5; D ambiguous. The germline V and J ends were trimmed by 1 base and 1 base, with 8 bases remaining between them. Germline V CDR1 and CDR2: SGHRS, YFSETQ. This CDR3 contains 14 residues. The CDR3 DNA is TGCGCCAGCAGCTTGCAGACACCCCAAGAGACCCAGTACTTC. Amino acid sequence: CASSLQTPQETQYF.

Only one count was recorded for this clone. The genes are TRBV6-6 and TRBJ2-7; 7 bases are shared with TRBD1. This CDR3 has 13 amino acids. V was pared by 6 bases and J by 2 bases, with 4 bases of the junction left unmatched. The germline gives CDR1 MNHNY, CDR2 SVGAGI (reference sequence). For the CDR3, the DNA is TGTGCCAGCAGCCGGGACAGACCCTACGAGCAGTACTTC. Translated: CASSRDRPYEQYF.

This clone showed up just a few times. The chain recombines TRBV3-1 (or the pseudogene TRBV3-2) with TRBJ2-7; TRBD2 agrees at 7 bases. V shed 1 base, J shed 3 bases, and the junction held 6 bases outside the gene matches. CDR3 length: 15 residues. The germline V gene encodes CDR1 LGHDT and CDR2 YNNKEL (reference sequence). This CDR3 is CASSQAGLGIYEQYF. The CDR3 DNA is TGTGCCAGCAGCCAAGCCGGACTAGGTATCTACGAGCAGTACTTC.

The chain is built from TRBV9 and TRBJ1-6; 7 bases map to TRBD1. Germline-derived CDR1 and CDR2 are SGDLS and YYNGEE. The CDR3 runs 16 residues. V shed 4 bases, J shed 5 bases, and the junction held 9 bases outside the gene matches. The CDR3 loop is CASSSSPGTDNSPLHF. CDR3 bases: TGTGCCAGCAGCTCCTCTCCCGGGACAGATAATTCACCCCTCCACTTT.

The chain recombines TRBV7-2 with TRBJ2-3, with TRBD1 as a possible D gene (6 bases). Per the germline V gene, CDR1 is SGHTA and CDR2 is FQGNSA. The CDR3 is 15 amino acids. The V end lost 5 bases, the J end lost 1 base, and 13 bases lay between the germline ends. CDR3 region: CASSLLSGGTDTQYF. Here the CDR3 DNA reads TGTGCCAGCAGCCTACTCTCAGGGGGCACAGATACGCAGTATTTT.

The J gene is TRBJ1-2, the V gene TRBV6-2 or TRBV6-3, with 8 bases that match TRBD1. The CDR3 spans 16 residues. Germline V gives CDR1 MNHEY, CDR2 SVGEGT. V gave up 6 bases and J gave up 3 bases; unmatched junction bases: 12. DNA for the CDR3: TGTGCCAGCAGCTCAACCCCCGGGACAGGCTACTATGGCTACACCTTC. As protein: CASSSTPGTGYYGYTF.